The 21 T cell receptor beta chains reported below all come from one sample, sequenced in a study of beta chain features in type 1 diabetes. The investigators reverse transcribed all of the isolated RNA, so they sequenced expressed TCRB transcripts. This table comes from immunoSEQ multiplex PCR, and its TCRdb copy is limited to in-frame clones, with some not included. The sample holds roughly 330,000 clones, 8% to 13% seen once. The sequenced sample consisted of naive CD4+ T cells from blood. Every receptor here comes from a woman aged 25 to 45 in good health.

This chain connects TRBV28 to TRBJ1-2, with D unclear. CDR3 length: 14 residues. Germline V gives CDR1 MDHEN, CDR2 SYDVKM. The ends were cut back, 6 bases at V and 2 bases at J, with 13 bases in the middle. The CDR3 is CASRSGGQNYGYTF. The CDR3 DNA sequence: TGTGCCAGCAGGAGCGGTGGCCAGAACTATGGCTACACCTTC.

A few counts support this clone. This chain joins TRBV19 and TRBJ1-5; a possible D gene is TRBD1 (5 bases). The CDR3 runs 14 residues. V was shortened by 5 bases and J by 7 bases, with 15 bases between the two germline ends. Germline CDR1 and CDR2: LNHDA and SQIVND (reference sequence). CDR3 loop: CASSSPGGGQPQHF. The CDR3 DNA reads TGTGCCAGTAGTTCTCCGGGGGGTGGCCAGCCCCAGCATTTT.

The chain has TRBV28 and TRBJ1-2; D gene uncertain. Germline loops: CDR1 MDHEN, CDR2 SYDVKM. The CDR3 is 13 residues long. The germline V and J ends were trimmed by 3 bases and 4 bases, with 9 bases remaining between them. CDR3 sequence reads: CASSLARIYGYTF. The CDR3 DNA sequence: TGTGCCAGCAGTTTGGCGCGGATCTATGGCTACACCTTC.

The chain combines TRBV7-3 with TRBJ1-1; TRBD1 matches at 12 bases. Unmatched junction bases numbered 9, after V lost 5 bases and J lost 11 bases. CDR1 is SGHTA and CDR2 is FQGTGA in the germline V gene. This CDR3 comprises 14 residues. As DNA, the CDR3 is TGTGCCAGCAGCGAGACCGGGACAGGGGGCGTTGCTTTCTTT. Protein: CASSETGTGGVAFF.

The chain links TRBV28 to TRBJ2-7; weak D call: TRBD1 (7 bases). The CDR3 extends over 15 amino acids. Germline-derived CDR1 and CDR2 are MDHEN and SYDVKM. Trimming shortened V by 6 bases and J by 1 base, and 16 bases separated the two germline ends. For the CDR3, the DNA is TGTGCCAGCAGCCCCAGGGGGGCTAGTTCCTACGAGCAGTACTTC. Translated: CASSPRGASSYEQYF.

This clone was counted between two and nine times. The chain combines TRBV7-3 with TRBJ2-1; TRBD2 might be the D (6 bases). Germline CDR1 SGHTA, CDR2 FQGTGA. The CDR3 is 13 amino acids. The V end lost 5 bases, the J end lost 8 bases, and 13 bases lay between the germline ends. In DNA form, the CDR3 reads TGTGCCAGCAGCCCCCCGGGGGAAGATGAGCAGTTCTTC. This codes for CASSPPGEDEQFF.

A few counts support this clone. The chain carries TRBV2 and TRBJ1-2; a weak D match, TRBD1 (5 bases). The CDR3 covers 13 residues. Germline CDR1 reads SNHLY; CDR2 reads FYNNEI. V shed 8 bases and J shed 7 bases, with 17 bases lying between them. CDR3 in amino acids: CASGSSLRGGYTF. CDR3 bases: TGTGCCAGCGGGTCCTCCCTAAGGGGTGGCTACACCTTC.

The table lists this clone with a count of one. V gene TRBV25-1 combines with J gene TRBJ2-3, with 7 bases lining up with TRBD2. Germline CDR1 and CDR2: MGHDK and SYGVNS. The CDR3 is 16 residues long. V lost 5 bases to trimming and J lost 0 bases; unmatched junction nucleotides: 8. CDR3 DNA sequence: TGTGCCAGCAGTCGGGCGGGGGTAACTAGCACAGATACGCAGTATTTT. It encodes CASSRAGVTSTDTQYF. Filled out from reference TRBV25-1 and TRBJ2-3, the complete variable domain reads EADIYQTPRYLVIGTGKKITLECSQTMGHDKMYWYQQDPGMELHLIHYSYGVNSTEKGDLSSESTVSRIRTEHFPLTLESARPSHTSQYLCASSRAGVTSTDTQYFGPGTRLTVL.

This clone was recorded a few times. The chain is built from TRBV7-3 and TRBJ2-7; a possible D gene is TRBD2 (5 bases). Trimming took off 0 bases at V and 6 bases at J, with 12 bases between the two ends. Germline V lookup: CDR1 SGHTA, CDR2 FQGTGA. The CDR3 totals 14 residues. CDR3 residues: CASSLTLGAAEQYF. CDR3 nucleotides: TGTGCCAGCAGCTTAACGTTGGGAGCGGCCGAGCAGTACTTC.

This clone has only a few counts. The chain uses TRBV7-3 and TRBJ2-3; TRBD2 matches 8 bases. CDR3 size: 16 residues. After removal of 2 bases from V and 3 bases from J, the junction contained 7 bases not matched to a gene. The V gene's germline CDR1 is SGHTA and CDR2 FQGTGA. CDR3 nucleotides: TGTGCCAGCAGCTTATCGCCAGCGGGAGTGACAGATACGCAGTATTTT. As protein: CASSLSPAGVTDTQYF. The variable domain in full, completed from reference TRBV7-3 and TRBJ2-3, reads GAGVSQTPSNKVTEKGKYVELRCDPISGHTALYWYRQSLGQGPEFLIYFQGTGAADDSGLPNDRFFAVRPEGSVSTLKIQRTERGDSAVYLCASSLSPAGVTDTQYFGPGTRLTVL.

This clone was seen a handful of times. CDR3 sequence: CAWSQGGEQYF. The CDR3 region has the DNA TGTGCCTGGAGTCAGGGGGGCGAGCAGTACTTC. V and J are TRBV30 and TRBJ2-7; D possibly corresponds to TRBD1 (7 bases). Trimming pared 2 bases from V and 6 bases from J, leaving 8 bases between. Germline V gene lookup returns CDR1 GTSNPN and CDR2 SVGIG (reference sequence). This CDR3 comprises 11 residues.

There are a few counts of this clone. The V gene is TRBV14, the J gene TRBJ2-1, with TRBD2 identical over 7 bases. Germline V gene lookup returns CDR1 SGHDN and CDR2 FVKESK. The CDR3 totals 17 residues. The J segment lost 2 bases and the V segment lost 4 bases, leaving 11 bases of the junction unmatched. The CDR3 sequence: CASSPLGRETPYNEQFF. In DNA form, the CDR3 reads TGTGCCAGCAGCCCGCTTGGGCGGGAGACCCCCTACAATGAGCAGTTCTTC.

The chain links TRBV9 to TRBJ2-3; 8 bases are a match to TRBD2. The CDR3 has 15 amino acids. J gave up 2 bases and V 4 bases, and 6 bases lay outside the gene matches. Germline values: CDR1 SGDLS, CDR2 YYNGEE. Written as DNA, the CDR3 is TGTGCCAGCAGCCGCACTAGCGGATACACAGATACGCAGTATTTT. Residues: CASSRTSGYTDTQYF.

The rearrangement links TRBV18 to TRBJ2-7; no reliable D call. V shed 3 bases and J shed 1 base, with 13 bases lying between them. This CDR3 has 15 amino acids. Germline values: CDR1 KGHSH, CDR2 LQKENI. This CDR3 is CASSPGETSSYEQYF. CDR3 coding DNA: TGTGCCAGCTCACCCGGAGAGACTTCGTCCTACGAGCAGTACTTC.

The genes are TRBV27 and TRBJ2-1; 13 bases match TRBD2. The CDR3 sequence is 15 residues long. Germline V CDR1 and CDR2: MNHEY, SMNVEV (reference sequence). The junction had 4 bases not matched to a gene; V was cut back by 6 bases and J by 5 bases. CDR3 amino acids: CASRLTSGGHNEQFF. The CDR3 DNA reads as TGTGCCAGCAGGCTGACTAGCGGGGGGCACAATGAGCAGTTCTTC.

This clone has just a few counts. The chain joins TRBV4-2 to TRBJ2-5; D is perhaps TRBD1 (6 bases). The CDR3 covers 16 residues. CDR1 is LGHNA and CDR2 is YNFKEQ in the germline V gene. Trimming took off 1 base at V and 2 bases at J, with 14 bases between the two ends. Here the CDR3 DNA reads TGTGCCAGCAGCCAAGCCGGGACACAAGGACAAGAGACCCAGTACTTC. It yields the protein CASSQAGTQGQETQYF.

This clone was counted between two and nine times. V is TRBV19 and J is TRBJ2-5; TRBD2 matches 12 bases. This CDR3 is 14 amino acids long. With 4 bases clipped from V and 3 bases from J, the junction kept 0 bases outside the gene matches. The germline gives CDR1 LNHDA, CDR2 SQIVND (reference sequence). CDR3 region: CASSTSGREETQYF. CDR3 DNA sequence: TGTGCCAGTAGTACTAGCGGGAGGGAAGAGACCCAGTACTTC.

This clone was picked up a small number of times. This chain links TRBV25-1 with TRBJ2-7, with 11 positions matching TRBD1. From germline, CDR1 is MGHDK and CDR2 SYGVNS. Losses at the gene ends were 1 base for V and 7 bases for J; bases not matched to a gene: 9. CDR3 length: 16 residues. Here the CDR3 reads CASSESPGQGALEQYF. The CDR3 DNA sequence: TGTGCCAGCAGTGAATCCCCCGGACAGGGGGCTTTAGAGCAGTACTTC.

This clone has just a few counts. The chain employs TRBV4-2 and TRBJ2-3, with 8 bases that match TRBD1. Germline-derived CDR1 and CDR2 are LGHNA and YNFKEQ. The CDR3 length is 17 residues. Trimming took 4 bases from V and 1 from J; bases not matched to a gene: 10. The CDR3 DNA reads as TGTGCCAGCAGCCCCAAAGGGGACAGGTGGGGCACAGATACGCAGTATTTT. It translates to CASSPKGDRWGTDTQYF.

This clone was found a few times. The chain combines TRBV29-1 with TRBJ2-7; 9 positions match TRBD1. The CDR3 covers 13 residues. Germline CDR1 and CDR2: SQVTM and ANQGSEA. The trim removed 7 bases at V and 6 bases at J, leaving 10 bases unmatched. For the CDR3, the DNA is TGCAGCGCCGCCGGGACAGGGTTTGGCGAGCAGTACTTC. This sequence encodes CSAAGTGFGEQYF.

This clone was detected only a few times. This rearrangement joins TRBV4-2 to TRBJ2-1; the match to TRBD2 covers 7 bases. Germline V CDR1 and CDR2: LGHNA, YNFKEQ. J lost 5 bases, V lost 6 bases, and 4 bases had no gene match. The CDR3 sequence is 13 residues long. Here the CDR3 DNA reads TGTGCCAGCAGACCGACTAGCCACAATGAGCAGTTCTTC. Its translation is CASRPTSHNEQFF.